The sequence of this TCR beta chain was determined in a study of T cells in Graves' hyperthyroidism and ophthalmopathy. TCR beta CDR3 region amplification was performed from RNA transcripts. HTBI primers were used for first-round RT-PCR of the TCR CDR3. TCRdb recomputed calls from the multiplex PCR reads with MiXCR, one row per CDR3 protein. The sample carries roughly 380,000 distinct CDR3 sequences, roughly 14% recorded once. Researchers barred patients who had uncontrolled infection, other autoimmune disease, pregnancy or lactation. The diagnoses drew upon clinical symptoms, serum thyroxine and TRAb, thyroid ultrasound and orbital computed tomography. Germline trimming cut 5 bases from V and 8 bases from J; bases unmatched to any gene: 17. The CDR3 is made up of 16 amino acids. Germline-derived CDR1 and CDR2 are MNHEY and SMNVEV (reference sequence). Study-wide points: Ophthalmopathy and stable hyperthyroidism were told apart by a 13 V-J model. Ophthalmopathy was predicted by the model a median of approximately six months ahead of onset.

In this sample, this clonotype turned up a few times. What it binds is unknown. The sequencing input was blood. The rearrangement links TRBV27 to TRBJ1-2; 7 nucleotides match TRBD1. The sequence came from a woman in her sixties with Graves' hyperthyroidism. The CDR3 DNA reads TGTGCCAGCAGTATGGGGGCAGGGGGATTCGGCTGGGGCTACACCTTC. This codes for CASSMGAGGFGWGYTF.